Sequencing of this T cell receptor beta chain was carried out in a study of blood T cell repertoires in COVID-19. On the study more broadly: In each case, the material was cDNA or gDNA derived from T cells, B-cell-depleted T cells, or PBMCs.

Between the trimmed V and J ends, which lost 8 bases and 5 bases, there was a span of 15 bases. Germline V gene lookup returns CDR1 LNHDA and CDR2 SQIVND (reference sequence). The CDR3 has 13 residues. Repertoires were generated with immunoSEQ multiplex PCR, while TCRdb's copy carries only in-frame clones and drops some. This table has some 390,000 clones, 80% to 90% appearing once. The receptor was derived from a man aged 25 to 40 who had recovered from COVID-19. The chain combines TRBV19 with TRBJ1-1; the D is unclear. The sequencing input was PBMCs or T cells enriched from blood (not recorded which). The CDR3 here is CASSSQTGTEAFF. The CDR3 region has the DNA TGTGCCAGTTCCTCTCAAACGGGAACTGAAGCTTTCTTT.